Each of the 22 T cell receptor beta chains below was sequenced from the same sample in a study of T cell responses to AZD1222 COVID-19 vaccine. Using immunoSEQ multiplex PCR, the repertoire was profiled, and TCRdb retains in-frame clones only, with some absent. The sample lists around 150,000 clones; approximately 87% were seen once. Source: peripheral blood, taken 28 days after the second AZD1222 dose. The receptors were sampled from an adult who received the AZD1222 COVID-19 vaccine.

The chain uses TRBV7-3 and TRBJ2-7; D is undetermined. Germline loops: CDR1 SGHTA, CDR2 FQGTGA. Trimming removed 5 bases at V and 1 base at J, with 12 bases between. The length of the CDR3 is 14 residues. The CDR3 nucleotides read TGTGCCAGCAGCCCTATGACGGCGTCCTACGAGCAGTACTTC. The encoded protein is CASSPMTASYEQYF.

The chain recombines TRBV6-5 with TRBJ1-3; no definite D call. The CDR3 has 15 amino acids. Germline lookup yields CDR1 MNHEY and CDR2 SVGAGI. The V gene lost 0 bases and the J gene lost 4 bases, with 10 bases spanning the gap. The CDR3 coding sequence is TGTGCCAGCAGTTACTCGTCCGGGTCGGGAAACACCATATATTTT. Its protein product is CASSYSSGSGNTIYF.

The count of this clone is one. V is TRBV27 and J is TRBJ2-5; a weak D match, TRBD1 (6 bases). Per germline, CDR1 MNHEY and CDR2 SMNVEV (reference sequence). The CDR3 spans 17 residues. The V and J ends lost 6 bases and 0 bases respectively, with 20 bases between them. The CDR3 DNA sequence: TGTGCCAGCAGAGGAGTCCGGGCAGGGGTCTACCAAGAGACCCAGTACTTC. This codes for CASRGVRAGVYQETQYF.

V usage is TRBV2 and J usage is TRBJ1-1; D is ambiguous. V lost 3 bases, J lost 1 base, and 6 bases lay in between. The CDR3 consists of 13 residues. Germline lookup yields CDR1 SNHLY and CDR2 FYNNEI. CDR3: CASSDQGNTEAFF. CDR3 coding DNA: TGTGCCAGCAGTGACCAAGGGAACACTGAAGCTTTCTTT.

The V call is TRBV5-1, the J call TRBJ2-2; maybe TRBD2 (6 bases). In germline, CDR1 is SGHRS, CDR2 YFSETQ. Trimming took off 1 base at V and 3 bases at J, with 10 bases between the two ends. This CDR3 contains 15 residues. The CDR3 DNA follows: TGCGCCAGCAGCTTGATTCGCGGGGACACCGGGGAGCTGTTTTTT. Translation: CASSLIRGDTGELFF.

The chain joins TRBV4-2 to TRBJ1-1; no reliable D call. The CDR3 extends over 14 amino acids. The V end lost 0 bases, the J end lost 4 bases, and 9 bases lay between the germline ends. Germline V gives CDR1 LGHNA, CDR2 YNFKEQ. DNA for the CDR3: TGTGCCAGCAGCCAAGAGGGATCCGGCACTGAAGCTTTCTTT. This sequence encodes CASSQEGSGTEAFF.

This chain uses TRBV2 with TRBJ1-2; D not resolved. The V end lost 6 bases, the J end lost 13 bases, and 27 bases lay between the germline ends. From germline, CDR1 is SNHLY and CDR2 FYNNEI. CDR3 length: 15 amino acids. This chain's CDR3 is CASRGGQSTYGSFTF. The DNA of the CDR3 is TGTGCCAGCAGGGGAGGGCAGTCAACGTACGGGTCGTTCACCTTC.

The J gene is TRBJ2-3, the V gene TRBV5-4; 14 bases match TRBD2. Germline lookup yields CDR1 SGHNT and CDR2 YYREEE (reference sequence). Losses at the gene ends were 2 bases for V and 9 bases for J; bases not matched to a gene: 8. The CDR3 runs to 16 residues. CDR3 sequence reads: CASSFRLAGGPVTQYF. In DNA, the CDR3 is TGTGCCAGCAGCTTTCGACTAGCGGGGGGGCCGGTGACGCAGTATTTT.

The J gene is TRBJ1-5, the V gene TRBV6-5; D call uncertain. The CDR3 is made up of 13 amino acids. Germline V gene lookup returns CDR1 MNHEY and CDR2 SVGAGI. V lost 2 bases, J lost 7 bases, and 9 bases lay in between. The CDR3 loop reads CASSYRFSQPQHF. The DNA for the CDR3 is TGTGCCAGCAGTTACCGGTTTTCGCAGCCCCAGCATTTT.

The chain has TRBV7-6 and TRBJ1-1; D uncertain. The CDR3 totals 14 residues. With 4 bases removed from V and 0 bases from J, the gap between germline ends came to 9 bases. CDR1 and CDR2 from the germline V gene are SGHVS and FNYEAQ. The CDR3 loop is CASSSGVLNTEAFF. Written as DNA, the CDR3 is TGTGCCAGCAGCTCTGGGGTCCTGAACACTGAAGCTTTCTTT.

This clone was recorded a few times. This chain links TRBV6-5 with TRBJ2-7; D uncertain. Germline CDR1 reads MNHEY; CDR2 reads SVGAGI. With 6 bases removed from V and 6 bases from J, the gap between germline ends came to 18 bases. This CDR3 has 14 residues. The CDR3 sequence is CASSYGWGLGEQYF. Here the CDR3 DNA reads TGTGCCAGCAGCTACGGTTGGGGTCTGGGCGAGCAGTACTTC.

CDR3 nucleotides: TGTGCCAGCAGCTTGCGGCTAGCGGGGAACCGAGGAGGAGAGACCCAGTACTTC. This codes for CASSLRLAGNRGGETQYF. V and J are TRBV5-6 and TRBJ2-5, with 9 positions matching TRBD2. V was clipped by 1 base and J by 4 bases; unmatched bases: 14. The CDR3 runs 18 residues. CDR1 is SGHDT and CDR2 is YYEEEE in the germline V gene.

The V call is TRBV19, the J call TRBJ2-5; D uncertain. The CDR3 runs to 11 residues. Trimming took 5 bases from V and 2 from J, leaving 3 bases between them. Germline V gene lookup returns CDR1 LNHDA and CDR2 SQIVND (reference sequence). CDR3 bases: TGTGCCAGTAGTGGACAAGAGACCCAGTACTTC. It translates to CASSGQETQYF.

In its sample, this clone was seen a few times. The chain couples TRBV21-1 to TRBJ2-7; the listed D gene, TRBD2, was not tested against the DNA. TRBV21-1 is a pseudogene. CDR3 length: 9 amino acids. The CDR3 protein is CASRLEQYF. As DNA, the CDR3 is TGTGCCAGCCGTCTCGAGCAGTACTTC.

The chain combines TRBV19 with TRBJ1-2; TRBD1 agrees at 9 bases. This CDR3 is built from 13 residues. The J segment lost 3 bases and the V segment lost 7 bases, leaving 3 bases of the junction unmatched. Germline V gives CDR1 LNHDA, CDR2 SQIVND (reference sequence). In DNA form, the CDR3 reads TGTGCCAGTAAGGACAGGGGTTACTATGGCTACACCTTC. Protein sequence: CASKDRGYYGYTF.

The CDR3 protein is CASRGTDKGNSPLHF. In DNA form, the CDR3 reads TGTGCCAGCAGGGGGACGGATAAGGGTAATTCACCCCTCCACTTT. V gene TRBV2 combines with J gene TRBJ1-6; possibly TRBD1 for D (5 bases). V lost 6 bases, J lost 6 bases, and 15 bases lay in between. The CDR3 length is 15 residues. Germline assignment: CDR1 SNHLY and CDR2 FYNNEI.

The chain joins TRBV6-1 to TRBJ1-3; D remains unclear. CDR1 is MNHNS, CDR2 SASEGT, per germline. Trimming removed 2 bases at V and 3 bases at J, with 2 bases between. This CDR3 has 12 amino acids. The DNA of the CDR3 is TGTGCCAGCAGTGAAAATGGAAACACCATATATTTT. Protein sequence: CASSENGNTIYF.

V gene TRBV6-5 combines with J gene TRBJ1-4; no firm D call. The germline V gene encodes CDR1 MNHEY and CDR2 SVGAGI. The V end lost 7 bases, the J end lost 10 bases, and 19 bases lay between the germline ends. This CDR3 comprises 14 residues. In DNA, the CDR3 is TGTGCCAGCACCCTTCAACCAGGCTTGGGAAAACTGTTTTTT. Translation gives CASTLQPGLGKLFF.

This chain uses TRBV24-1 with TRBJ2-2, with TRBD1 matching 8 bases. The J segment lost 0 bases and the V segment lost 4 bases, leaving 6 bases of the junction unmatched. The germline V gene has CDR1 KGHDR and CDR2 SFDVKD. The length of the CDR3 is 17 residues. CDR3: CATSDSGQGPNTGELFF. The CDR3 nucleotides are TGTGCCACCAGTGACTCTGGACAGGGACCGAACACCGGGGAGCTGTTTTTT.

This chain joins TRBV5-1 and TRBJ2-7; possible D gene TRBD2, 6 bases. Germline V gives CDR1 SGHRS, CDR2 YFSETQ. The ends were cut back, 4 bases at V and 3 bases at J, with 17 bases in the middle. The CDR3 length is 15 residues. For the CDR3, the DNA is TGCGCCAGCAGCCCGAACCCCGACGGGAGCTACGAGCAGTACTTC. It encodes CASSPNPDGSYEQYF.

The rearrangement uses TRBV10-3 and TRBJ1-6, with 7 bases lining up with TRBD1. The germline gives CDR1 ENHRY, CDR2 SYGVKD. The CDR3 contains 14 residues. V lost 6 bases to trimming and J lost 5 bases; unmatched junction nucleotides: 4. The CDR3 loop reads CAIRGTENNSPLHF. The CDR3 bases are TGTGCCATCAGGGGGACAGAAAATAATTCACCCCTCCACTTT.

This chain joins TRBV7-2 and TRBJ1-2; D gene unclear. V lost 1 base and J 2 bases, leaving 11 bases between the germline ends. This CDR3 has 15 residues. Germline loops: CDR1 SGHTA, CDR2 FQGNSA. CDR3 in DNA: TGTGCCAGCAGCTTAGGGATGGCGGCCAACTATGGCTACACCTTC. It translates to CASSLGMAANYGYTF.